A single sample is the source of the 12 T cell receptor beta chains below, sequenced in a study of blood T cell repertoires in COVID-19. Generated by immunoSEQ multiplex PCR, the TCRdb table keeps only in-frame clones and is missing some. The sample lists about 150,000 clones; over 65% were seen once. Material: PBMCs or T cells enriched from blood (not recorded which). The receptors come from a woman aged 50 to 60 who had recovered from COVID-19.

The chain is built from TRBV28 and TRBJ2-1; tentatively, D is TRBD2 (6 bases). The CDR3 has 13 amino acids. Trimming took 8 bases from V and 6 from J, leaving 14 bases between them. Germline V gene data show CDR1 as MDHEN and CDR2 as SYDVKM. This CDR3 reads CASPRAGSNEQFF. The CDR3 nucleotides read TGTGCCAGCCCCCGAGCGGGCTCCAATGAGCAGTTCTTC.

The chain couples TRBV6-5 to TRBJ1-4; 7 bases map to TRBD1. Germline CDR1 is MNHEY and CDR2 is SVGAGI. The CDR3 runs to 14 residues. After removal of 5 bases from V and 8 bases from J, the junction contained 8 bases not matched to a gene. The CDR3 is CASSPRQGGEKLFF. DNA for the CDR3: TGTGCCAGCAGTCCTAGACAGGGCGGCGAAAAACTGTTTTTT.

The chain couples TRBV5-6 to TRBJ1-3; D is uncertain. CDR1 is SGHDT, CDR2 YYEEEE, per germline. CDR3 length: 14 residues. The V and J ends lost 1 base and 0 bases respectively, with 5 bases between them. In DNA, the CDR3 is TGTGCCAGCAGCTTGTACAGCTCTGGAAACACCATATATTTT. Protein: CASSLYSSGNTIYF.

The rearrangement uses TRBV12-3 or TRBV12-4 and TRBJ2-5, with a possible D match to TRBD1 (6 bases). V was trimmed by 3 bases and J by 3 bases, leaving 8 bases between them. There are 13 residues in the CDR3. The CDR3 spells CASSFRGKETQYF. The CDR3 DNA sequence: TGTGCCAGCAGTTTCAGGGGCAAAGAGACCCAGTACTTC.

The chain recombines TRBV10-2 with TRBJ1-1; a weak D match, TRBD1 (5 bases). The V end was cut by 0 bases, the J end by 4 bases, with 12 bases between. The CDR3 spans 15 residues. The germline V gene encodes CDR1 WSHSY and CDR2 SAAADI. For the CDR3, the DNA is TGCGCCAGCAGTGAGTCGTCCAGGGTTACCACTGAAGCTTTCTTT. Translated, it gives CASSESSRVTTEAFF.

The chain is built from TRBV5-6 and TRBJ1-1; no clear D. CDR1 is SGHDT, CDR2 YYEEEE, per germline. The V gene lost 6 bases and the J gene lost 4 bases, with 16 bases spanning the gap. The CDR3 loop spans 14 amino acids. DNA for the CDR3: TGTGCCAGCATCATTTTAGGCCGGGTCACTGAAGCTTTCTTT. Translated: CASIILGRVTEAFF. The full variable domain, rest sourced from reference TRBV5-6 and TRBJ1-1, is DAGVTQSPTHLIKTRGQQVTLRCSPKSGHDTVSWYQQALGQGPQFIFQYYEEEERQRGNFPDRFSGHQFPNYSSELNVNALLLGDSALYLCASIILGRVTEAFFGQGTRLTVV.

The rearrangement uses TRBV11-2 and TRBJ1-1; 9 bases align to TRBD1. V shed 5 bases and J 1 base; nucleotides not matched to a gene: 8. The CDR3 runs to 16 residues. Germline V CDR1 and CDR2: SGHAT, FQNNGV. The DNA of the CDR3 is TGTGCCAGCAGCCCAACAGGGGGCGGAACGAACACTGAAGCTTTCTTT. It codes for CASSPTGGGTNTEAFF.

The V gene is TRBV27, the J gene TRBJ2-7, with 7 bases identical to TRBD1. The V segment lost 6 bases and the J segment 0 bases; nucleotides outside the gene matches: 2. The CDR3 runs 13 residues. The germline V gene encodes CDR1 MNHEY and CDR2 SMNVEV (reference sequence). CDR3 coding DNA: TGTGCCAGCAGCCGGACAGGCTCCTACGAGCAGTACTTC. Its translation: CASSRTGSYEQYF.

The chain uses TRBV29-1 and TRBJ2-1; 9 bases agree with TRBD1. Germline V gene lookup returns CDR1 SQVTM and CDR2 ANQGSEA. The CDR3 contains 13 residues. The trim removed 7 bases at V and 2 bases at J, leaving 3 bases unmatched. DNA of the CDR3: TGCAGCGAGTGGACAGGGGCCTACAATGAGCAGTTCTTC. As protein: CSEWTGAYNEQFF.

The chain recombines TRBV18 with TRBJ1-3, with 9 bases aligning to TRBD1. Germline V gene data show CDR1 as KGHSH and CDR2 as LQKENI. V gave up 6 bases and J gave up 0 bases; unmatched junction bases: 3. CDR3 length: 15 amino acids. The CDR3 here is CASSPTGGSGNTIYF. In DNA, the CDR3 is TGTGCCAGCTCGCCGACAGGGGGCTCTGGAAACACCATATATTTT.

This clone has only one observation. The chain combines TRBV5-1 with TRBJ2-1, with D possibly being TRBD1 (6 bases). The germline gives CDR1 SGHRS, CDR2 YFSETQ. V lost 8 bases and J 2 bases, leaving 17 bases between the germline ends. The CDR3 is 15 amino acids. The CDR3 loop reads CASSSGGTAYNEQFF. The CDR3, as DNA: TGCGCCAGTTCAAGTGGGGGCACGGCCTACAATGAGCAGTTCTTC.

This sequence joins TRBV30 and TRBJ1-6; D is ambiguous. The germline CDR1 and CDR2 sequences are GTSNPN and SVGIG (reference sequence). V was trimmed by 4 bases and J by 4 bases, leaving 11 bases between them. The CDR3 totals 14 residues. CDR3 loop: CAWISPGYNSPLHF. The CDR3 DNA reads TGTGCCTGGATATCTCCGGGTTATAATTCACCCCTCCACTTT.